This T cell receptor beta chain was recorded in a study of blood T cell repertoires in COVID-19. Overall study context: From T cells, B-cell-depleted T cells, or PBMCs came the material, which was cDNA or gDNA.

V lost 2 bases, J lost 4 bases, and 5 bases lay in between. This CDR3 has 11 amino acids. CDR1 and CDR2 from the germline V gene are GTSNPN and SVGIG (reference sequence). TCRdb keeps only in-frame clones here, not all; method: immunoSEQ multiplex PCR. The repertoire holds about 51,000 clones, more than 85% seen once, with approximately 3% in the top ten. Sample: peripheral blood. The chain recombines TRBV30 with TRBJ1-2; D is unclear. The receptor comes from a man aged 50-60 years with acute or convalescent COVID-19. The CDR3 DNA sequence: TGTGCCTGGAGTACAGTCTATGGCTACACCTTC. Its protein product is CAWSTVYGYTF.